This paragraph reports one TCR beta chain. The sample belongs to a study of cytomegalovirus exposure and HLA in healthy donors. The PCR used 60 Vbeta and 13 Jbeta primers. Profiled with immunoSEQ multiplex PCR; TCRdb holds only in-frame clones, not every one. The sample lists approximately 260,000 clones, 70% to 90% seen once, with roughly 2% in the top ten. CDR1 is LGHNA and CDR2 is YNFKEQ in the germline V gene. The ends lost 4 bases at V and 1 base at J; junction bases unmatched: 6. This CDR3 contains 16 residues. What was sequenced was PBMCs. This chain connects TRBV4-2 to TRBJ2-3; 9 bases agree with TRBD2. The sequence derives from a woman between 40 and 55 years old in good health and CMV-seropositive. CDR3 sequence reads: CASSLIAGDRTDTQYF. Here the CDR3 DNA reads TGTGCCAGCAGCCTCATAGCGGGAGATCGCACAGATACGCAGTATTTT.